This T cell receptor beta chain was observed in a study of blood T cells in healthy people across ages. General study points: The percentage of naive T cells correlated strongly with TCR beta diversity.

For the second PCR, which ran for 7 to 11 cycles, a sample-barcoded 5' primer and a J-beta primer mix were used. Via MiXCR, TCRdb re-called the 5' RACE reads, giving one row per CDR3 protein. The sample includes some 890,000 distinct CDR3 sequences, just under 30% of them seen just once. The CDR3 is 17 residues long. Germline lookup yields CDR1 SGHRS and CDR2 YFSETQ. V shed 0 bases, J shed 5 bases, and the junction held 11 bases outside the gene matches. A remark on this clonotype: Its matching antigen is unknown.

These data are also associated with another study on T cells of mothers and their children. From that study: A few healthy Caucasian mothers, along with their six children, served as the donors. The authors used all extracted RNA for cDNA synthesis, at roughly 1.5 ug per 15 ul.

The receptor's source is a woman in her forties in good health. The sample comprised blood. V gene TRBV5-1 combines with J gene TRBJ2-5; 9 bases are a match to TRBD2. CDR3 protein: CASSLAPLAGHGETQYF. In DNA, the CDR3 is TGCGCCAGCAGCTTGGCGCCTCTAGCGGGGCACGGTGAGACCCAGTACTTC.